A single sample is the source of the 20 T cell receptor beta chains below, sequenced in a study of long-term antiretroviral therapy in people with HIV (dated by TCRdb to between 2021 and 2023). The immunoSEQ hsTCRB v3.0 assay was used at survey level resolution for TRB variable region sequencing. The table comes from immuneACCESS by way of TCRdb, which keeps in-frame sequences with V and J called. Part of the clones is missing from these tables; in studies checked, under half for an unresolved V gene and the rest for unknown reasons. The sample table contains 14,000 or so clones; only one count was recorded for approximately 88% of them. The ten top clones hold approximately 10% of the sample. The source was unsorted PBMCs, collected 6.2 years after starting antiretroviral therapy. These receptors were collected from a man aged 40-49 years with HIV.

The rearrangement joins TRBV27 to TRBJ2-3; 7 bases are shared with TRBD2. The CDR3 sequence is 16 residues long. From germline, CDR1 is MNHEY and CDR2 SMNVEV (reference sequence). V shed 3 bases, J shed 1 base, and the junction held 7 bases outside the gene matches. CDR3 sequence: CASSLVRELGTDTQYF. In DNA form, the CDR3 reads TGTGCCAGCAGTTTGGTGCGGGAGTTGGGCACAGATACGCAGTATTTT.

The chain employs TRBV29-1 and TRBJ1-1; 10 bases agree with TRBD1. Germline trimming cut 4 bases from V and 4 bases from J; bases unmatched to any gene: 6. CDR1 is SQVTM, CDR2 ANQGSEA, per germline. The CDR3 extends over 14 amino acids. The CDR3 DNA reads TGCAGCGTTGCCGGGACAGGGGTAAGCACTGAAGCTTTCTTT. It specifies CSVAGTGVSTEAFF.

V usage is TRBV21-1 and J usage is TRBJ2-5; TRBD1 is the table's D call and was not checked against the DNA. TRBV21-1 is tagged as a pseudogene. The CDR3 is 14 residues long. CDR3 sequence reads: CASSKTVWPKTQYF. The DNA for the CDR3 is TGTGCCAGCAGCAAAACAGTTTGGCCGAAGACCCAGTACTTC.

In nucleotides, the CDR3 is TGTGCCAGCAGCTTTAGGGTAGAGAGCTATGGCTACACCTTC. This translates into CASSFRVESYGYTF. The chain employs TRBV5-6 and TRBJ1-2; no definite D call. The CDR3 consists of 14 residues. Germline CDR1 is SGHDT and CDR2 is YYEEEE. Trimming took 2 bases from V and 4 from J, leaving 12 bases between them.

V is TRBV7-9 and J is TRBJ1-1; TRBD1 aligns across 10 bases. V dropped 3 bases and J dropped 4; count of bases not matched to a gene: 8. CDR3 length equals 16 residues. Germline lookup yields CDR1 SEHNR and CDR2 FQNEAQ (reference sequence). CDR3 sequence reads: CASSLTDRGASTEAFF. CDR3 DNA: TGTGCCAGCAGCTTGACGGACAGGGGGGCTAGCACTGAAGCTTTCTTT.

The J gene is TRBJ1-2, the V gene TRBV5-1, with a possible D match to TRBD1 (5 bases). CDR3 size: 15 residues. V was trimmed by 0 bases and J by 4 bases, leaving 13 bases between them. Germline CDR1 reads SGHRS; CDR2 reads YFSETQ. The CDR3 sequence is CASSLVGRESYGYTF. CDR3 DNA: TGCGCCAGCAGCTTGGTCGGCAGGGAGAGCTATGGCTACACCTTC.

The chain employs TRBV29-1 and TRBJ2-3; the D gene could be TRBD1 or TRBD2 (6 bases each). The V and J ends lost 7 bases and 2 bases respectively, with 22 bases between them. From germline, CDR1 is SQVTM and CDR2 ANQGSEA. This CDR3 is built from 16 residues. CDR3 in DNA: TGCAGCGCCGGGGGCGTTAGCGGAGAATCCACAGATACGCAGTATTTT. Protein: CSAGGVSGESTDTQYF.

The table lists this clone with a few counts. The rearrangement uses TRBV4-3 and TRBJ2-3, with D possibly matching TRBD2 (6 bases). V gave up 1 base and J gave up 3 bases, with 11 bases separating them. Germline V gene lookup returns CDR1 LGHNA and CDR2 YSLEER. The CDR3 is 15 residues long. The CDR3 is CASSQAGVLTDTQYF. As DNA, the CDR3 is TGCGCCAGCAGCCAAGCGGGAGTGTTAACAGATACGCAGTATTTT.

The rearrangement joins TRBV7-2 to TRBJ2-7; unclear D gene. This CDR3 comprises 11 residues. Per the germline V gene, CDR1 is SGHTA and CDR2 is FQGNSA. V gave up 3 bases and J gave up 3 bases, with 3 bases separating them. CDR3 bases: TGTGCCAGCAGCTTCAGCTACGAGCAGTACTTC. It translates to CASSFSYEQYF.

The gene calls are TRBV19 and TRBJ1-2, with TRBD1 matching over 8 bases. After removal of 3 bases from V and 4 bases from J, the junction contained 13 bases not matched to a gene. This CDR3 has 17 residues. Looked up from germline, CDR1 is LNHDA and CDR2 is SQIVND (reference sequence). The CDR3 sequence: CASSIRRQGPGGYGYTF. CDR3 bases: TGTGCCAGTAGTATCAGGAGACAGGGGCCCGGAGGCTATGGCTACACCTTC.

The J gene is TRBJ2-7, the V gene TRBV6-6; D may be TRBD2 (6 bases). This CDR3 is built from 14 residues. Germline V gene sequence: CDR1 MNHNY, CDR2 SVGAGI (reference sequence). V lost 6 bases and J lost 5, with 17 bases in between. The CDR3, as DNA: TGTGCCAGCAGCCCAGTTGGAGGGCTTAACGAGCAGTACTTC. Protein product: CASSPVGGLNEQYF.

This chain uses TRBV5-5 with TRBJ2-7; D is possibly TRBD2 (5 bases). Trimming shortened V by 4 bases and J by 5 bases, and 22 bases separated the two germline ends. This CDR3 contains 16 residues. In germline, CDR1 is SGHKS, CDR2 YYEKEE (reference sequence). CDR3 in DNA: TGTGCCAGCAGCCAAGACCTTTCTAGAGGGCGGGACGAGCAGTACTTC. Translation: CASSQDLSRGRDEQYF.

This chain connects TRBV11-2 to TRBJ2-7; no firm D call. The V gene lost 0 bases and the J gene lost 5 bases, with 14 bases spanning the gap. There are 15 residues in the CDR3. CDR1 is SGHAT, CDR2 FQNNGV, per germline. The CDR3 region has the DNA TGTGCCAGCAGCTTAGATAGGCTGGAGTCGGACGAGCAGTACTTC. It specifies CASSLDRLESDEQYF. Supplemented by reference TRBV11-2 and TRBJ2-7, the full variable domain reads EAGVAQSPRYKIIEKRQSVAFWCNPISGHATLYWYQQILGQGPKLLIQFQNNGVVDDSQLPKDRFSAERLKGVDSTLKIQPAKLEDSAVYLCASSLDRLESDEQYFGPGTRLTVT.

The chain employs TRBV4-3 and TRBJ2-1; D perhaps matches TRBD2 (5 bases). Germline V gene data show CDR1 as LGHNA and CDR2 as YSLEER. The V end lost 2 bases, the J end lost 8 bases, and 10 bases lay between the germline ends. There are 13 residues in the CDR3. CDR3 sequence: CASSQSGSDEQFF. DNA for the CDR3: TGCGCCAGCAGCCAAAGTGGGAGTGATGAGCAGTTCTTC.

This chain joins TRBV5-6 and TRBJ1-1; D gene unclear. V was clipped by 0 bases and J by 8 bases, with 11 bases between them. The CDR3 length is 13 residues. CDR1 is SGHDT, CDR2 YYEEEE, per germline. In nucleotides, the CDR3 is TGTGCCAGCAGCTTGGGCCTGACGGCCGAAGCTTTCTTT. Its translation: CASSLGLTAEAFF.

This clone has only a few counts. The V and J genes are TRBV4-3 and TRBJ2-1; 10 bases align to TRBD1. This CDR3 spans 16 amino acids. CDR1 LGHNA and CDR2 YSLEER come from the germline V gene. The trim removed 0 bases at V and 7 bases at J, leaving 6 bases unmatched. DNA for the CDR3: TGCGCCAGCAGCCAAGATCGTGCGGGACAGGGGAATGAGCAGTTCTTC. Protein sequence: CASSQDRAGQGNEQFF.

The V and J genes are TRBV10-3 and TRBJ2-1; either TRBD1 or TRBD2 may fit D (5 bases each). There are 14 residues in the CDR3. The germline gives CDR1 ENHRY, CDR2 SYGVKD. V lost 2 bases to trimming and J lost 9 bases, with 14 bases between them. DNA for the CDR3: TGTGCCATCAGTGAGGCCGGGACCACCACTGAGCAGTTCTTC. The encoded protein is CAISEAGTTTEQFF.

Here the CDR3 reads CSVEATANTGELFF. The CDR3 DNA is TGCAGCGTTGAAGCGACCGCGAACACCGGGGAGCTGTTTTTT. V usage is TRBV29-1 and J usage is TRBJ2-2, with D hard to call. With 1 base removed from V and 0 bases from J, the gap between germline ends came to 6 bases. Per germline, CDR1 SQVTM and CDR2 ANQGSEA. CDR3 length: 14 residues.

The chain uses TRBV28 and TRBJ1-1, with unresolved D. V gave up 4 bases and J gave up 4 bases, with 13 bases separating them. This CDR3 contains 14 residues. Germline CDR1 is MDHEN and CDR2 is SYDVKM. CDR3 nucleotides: TGTGCCAGCAGTTCGTTGGAGGGCTCCACTGAAGCTTTCTTT. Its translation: CASSSLEGSTEAFF.

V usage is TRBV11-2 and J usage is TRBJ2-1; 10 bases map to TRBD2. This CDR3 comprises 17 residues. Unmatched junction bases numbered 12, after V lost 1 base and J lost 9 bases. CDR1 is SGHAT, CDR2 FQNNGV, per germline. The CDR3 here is CASSLVVLAGFSLEQFF. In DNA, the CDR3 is TGTGCCAGCAGCTTAGTGGTACTAGCGGGATTTTCTCTTGAGCAGTTCTTC.